Listed below are T cell receptor beta chains from one sample, sequenced in a study of T cell changes during pregnancy in multiple sclerosis. Sequenced by immunoSEQ multiplex PCR; TCRdb stores in-frame clones only, minus some. The repertoire holds around 30,000 clones, about 93% seen once, with around 0.43% in the top ten. The material was CD4+ T cells from peripheral blood mononuclear cells, obtained after pregnancy. The receptors originated from a female donor with multiple sclerosis, enrolled in a pregnancy study. CDR3s include the opening cysteine and the closing phenylalanine or tryptophan. A D gene is named only where the DNA matches it firmly. The size field is filled for only some rows; it gives once, few, many or a size class.

cdr3_nt cdr3_aa d_call v_call clone_size j_call
TGTGCCAGCAGCTTCTTGGGCGAGACCCAGTACTTC CASSFLGETQYF - TRBV7-9 - TRBJ2-5
TGTGCCAGCAAATACAGCCTCTCTGGAAACACCATATATTTT CASKYSLSGNTIYF - TRBV2 - TRBJ1-3
TGTGCCAGTAGTTCATTGACTAGCGGGCAAGAGACCCAGTACTTC CASSSLTSGQETQYF TRBD2 TRBV19 - TRBJ2-5
TGCGCCAGCAGTGACCGAACAGGTAATGAGCAGTTCTTC CASSDRTGNEQFF - TRBV10-1 once TRBJ2-1
TGTGCCACCAGCAGCTTTCCCTCTAGCGGGGGGGCGAAAGATACGCAGTATTTT CATSSFPSSGGAKDTQYF TRBD2 TRBV15 - TRBJ2-3
TGTGCCAGCAGTCGAGGGACAGGGCAAGAGACCCAGTACTTC CASSRGTGQETQYF TRBD1 TRBV6-6 - TRBJ2-5
TGTGCCAGCAGTTACTCGACCGGGACTAGCACAGATACGCAGTATTTT CASSYSTGTSTDTQYF - TRBV6-6 - TRBJ2-3
TGCGCCAGCAGCTTGGGAGGCGTCAGCACAGATACGCAGTATTTT CASSLGGVSTDTQYF - TRBV5-1 - TRBJ2-3
TGTGCCAGCAGCCTTACCCGAATGGGACAGGGGGCTACTGAAGCTTTCTTT CASSLTRMGQGATEAFF TRBD1 TRBV7-9 - TRBJ1-1
TGTGCCAGCAGCTTGACAGGGGGATACGAGACCCAGTACTTC CASSLTGGYETQYF TRBD1 TRBV5-8 - TRBJ2-5
TGCAGCGTTGAAGAACAGGGGGCAGCGGAGACCCAGTACTTC CSVEEQGAAETQYF TRBD1 TRBV29-1 - TRBJ2-5
TGTGCCAGCAGCTTGTCGGGGGGCACCTATGAAGCTTTCTTT CASSLSGGTYEAFF - TRBV5-6 - TRBJ1-1
TGCGCCAGCAGCCGACTAGCGGGGGGGCCCTATGAGCAGTTCTTC CASSRLAGGPYEQFF TRBD2 TRBV4-3 - TRBJ2-1
TGCGCCAGCAGCTTGGAGGGGCTCTCGAATCAGCCCCAGCATTTT CASSLEGLSNQPQHF - TRBV5-1 - TRBJ1-5
TGCGCCAGCAGCCAAGACATCCAGGGTCATTCACCCCTCCACTTT CASSQDIQGHSPLHF - TRBV4-3 - TRBJ1-6
TGTGCCAGCAGGACAGGGTGGGGTGAAGCTTTCTTT CASRTGWGEAFF TRBD1 TRBV6-1 once TRBJ1-1
TGCAGCGTTGAAGATCACCCGGGGGTTGATGGCTACACCTTC CSVEDHPGVDGYTF - TRBV29-1 - TRBJ1-2
TGCGCCAGCAGTGAGTTCCTTACCGGGGAGCTGTTTTTT CASSEFLTGELFF - TRBV10-1 once TRBJ2-2
TGTGCCAGCAGCTTGGGTCGGAGGTCCTACGAGCAGTACTTC CASSLGRRSYEQYF - TRBV7-8 - TRBJ2-7
TGCGCCAGCAGCTTGGAGGGTTGGCCCAGGGTTGGAGCCTACGAGCAGTACTTC CASSLEGWPRVGAYEQYF - TRBV5-1 - TRBJ2-7